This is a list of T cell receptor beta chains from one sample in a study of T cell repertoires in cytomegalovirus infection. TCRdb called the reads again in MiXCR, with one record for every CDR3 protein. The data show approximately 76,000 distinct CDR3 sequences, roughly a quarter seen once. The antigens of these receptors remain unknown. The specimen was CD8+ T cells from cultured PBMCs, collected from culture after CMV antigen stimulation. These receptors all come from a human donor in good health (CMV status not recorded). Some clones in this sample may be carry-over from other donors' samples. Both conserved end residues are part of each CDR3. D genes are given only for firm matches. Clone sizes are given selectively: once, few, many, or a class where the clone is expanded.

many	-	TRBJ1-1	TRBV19	TGTGCCAGTAGTGCGAGGTCCGTGAGCACTGAAGCTTTCTTT	CASSARSVSTEAFF
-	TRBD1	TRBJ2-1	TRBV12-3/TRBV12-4	TGTGCCAGCAGATCTCCGGGACAGGGGTTGGGCAATGAGCAGTTCTTC	CASRSPGQGLGNEQFF
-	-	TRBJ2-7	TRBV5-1	TGCGCCAGCAGCTTGGGGCTAAGTCGGGAGCAGTACTTC	CASSLGLSREQYF
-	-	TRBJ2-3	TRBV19	TGTGCCAGTAGTATCGGGGAGCGGCGTACAGATACGCAGTATTTT	CASSIGERRTDTQYF
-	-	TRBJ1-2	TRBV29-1	TGCAGCGTTGAAACCCAGGACTATGGCTACACCTTC	CSVETQDYGYTF
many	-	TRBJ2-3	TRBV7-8	TGTGCCAGCAGGGGCACAGATACGCAGTATTTT	CASRGTDTQYF
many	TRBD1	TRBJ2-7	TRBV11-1	TGTGCCAGCAGCTCGACAGGGAACAGAAACGAGCAGTACTTC	CASSSTGNRNEQYF
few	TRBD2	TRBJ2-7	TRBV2	TGTGCCAGCAGTGAAGCGTCGGGGCGGGGGGTTACCTACGAGCAGTACTTC	CASSEASGRGVTYEQYF
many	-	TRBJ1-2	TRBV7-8	TGTGCCAGCAGCTTAGCAGGGGTGGGATCAACAGGACCTGTCTATGGCTACACCTTC	CASSLAGVGSTGPVYGYTF
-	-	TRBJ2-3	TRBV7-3	TGTGCCAGCAGCTTGGTTGGCGGGGCAAAGGATACGCAGTATTTT	CASSLVGGAKDTQYF
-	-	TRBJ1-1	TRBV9	TGTGCCAGCAGCGAGTCGGGTCAGCGCGAAGCTTTCTTT	CASSESGQREAFF
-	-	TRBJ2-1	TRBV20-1	TGCAGTGCTAGAGATGATGGCCAGAGCAATGAGCAGTTCTTC	CSARDDGQSNEQFF
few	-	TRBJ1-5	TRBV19	TGTGCCAGTAGTACACCCCATAGCAATCAGCCCCAGCATTTT	CASSTPHSNQPQHF
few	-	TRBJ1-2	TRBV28	TGTGCCAGCAGTTTGGAGGGGGCTAACTATGGCTACACCTTC	CASSLEGANYGYTF
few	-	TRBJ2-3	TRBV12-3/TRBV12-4	TGTGCCAGCAGTTCCCCCTGGGAAGATACGCAGTATTTT	CASSSPWEDTQYF
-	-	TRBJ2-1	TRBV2	TGTGCCAGCATGCCGCGAGCCTACAATGAGCAGTTCTTC	CASMPRAYNEQFF
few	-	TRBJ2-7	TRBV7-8	TGTGCCAGCAGCTGGGAAGACGAGCAGTACTTC	CASSWEDEQYF
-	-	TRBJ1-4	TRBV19	TGTGCCAGTAGTCCGAACGGCCTCAGCGGGGATGAAAAACTGTTTTTT	CASSPNGLSGDEKLFF
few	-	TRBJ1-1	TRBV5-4	TGTGCCACCCGACGGGGGACTGAAGCTTTCTTT	CATRRGTEAFF